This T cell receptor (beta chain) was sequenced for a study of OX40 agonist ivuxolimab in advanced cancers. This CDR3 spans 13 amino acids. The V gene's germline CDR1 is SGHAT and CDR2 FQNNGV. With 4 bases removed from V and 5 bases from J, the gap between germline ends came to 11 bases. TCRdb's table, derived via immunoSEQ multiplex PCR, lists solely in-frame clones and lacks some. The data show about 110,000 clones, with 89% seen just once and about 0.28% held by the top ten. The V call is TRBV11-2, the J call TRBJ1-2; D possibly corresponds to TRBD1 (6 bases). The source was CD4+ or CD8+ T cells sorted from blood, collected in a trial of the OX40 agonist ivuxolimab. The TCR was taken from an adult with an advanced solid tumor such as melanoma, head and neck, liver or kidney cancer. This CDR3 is CASSSEGQYGYTF. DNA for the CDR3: TGTGCCAGCAGCTCAGAAGGACAGTATGGCTACACCTTC.